One sample yielded the 30 T cell receptor beta chains listed below, sequenced in a study of blood T cell repertoires in COVID-19. Using immunoSEQ multiplex PCR, the repertoire was profiled, and TCRdb retains in-frame clones only, with some absent. The data show around 200,000 clones, 85% seen once. Input material: PBMCs or T cells enriched from blood (not recorded which). The receptors stem from a middle-aged man who had recovered from COVID-19.

The chain carries TRBV9 and TRBJ1-1, with D possibly matching TRBD1 (5 bases). V lost 3 bases, J lost 0 bases, and 9 bases lay in between. The CDR3 is made up of 14 amino acids. Germline V gives CDR1 SGDLS, CDR2 YYNGEE. DNA for the CDR3: TGTGCCAGCAGCGCCGGACATCTGAACACTGAAGCTTTCTTT. Its translation: CASSAGHLNTEAFF.

This clone was detected a few times. This sequence joins TRBV28 and TRBJ1-1; a weak D match, TRBD1 (5 bases). V was shortened by 6 bases and J by 5 bases, with 16 bases between the two germline ends. The length of the CDR3 is 14 residues. Per germline, CDR1 MDHEN and CDR2 SYDVKM. The CDR3: CASRTGPRGTEAFF. In DNA, the CDR3 is TGTGCCAGCAGGACGGGCCCCCGGGGGACTGAAGCTTTCTTT. The full variable domain, rest sourced from reference TRBV28 and TRBJ1-1, is DVKVTQSSRYLVKRTGEKVFLECVQDMDHENMFWYRQDPGLGLRLIYFSYDVKMKEKGDIPEGYSVSREKKERFSLILESASTNQTSMYLCASRTGPRGTEAFFGQGTRLTVV.

The V gene is TRBV29-1, the J gene TRBJ2-2; 10 bases line up with TRBD2. This CDR3 spans 16 amino acids. The V gene's germline CDR1 is SQVTM and CDR2 ANQGSEA. V was clipped by 6 bases and J by 2 bases; unmatched bases: 9. CDR3 nucleotides: TGCAGCGTCGCTAGCGGGAGAGGTCCAAACACCGGGGAGCTGTTTTTT. Encoded protein: CSVASGRGPNTGELFF.

In the case of this clone: Different DNA sequences within this sample yield the same CDR3. This chain connects TRBV7-9 to TRBJ1-5; maybe TRBD1 (5 bases). Trimming left V 5 bases short and J 0 bases short, with 8 bases between. The CDR3 covers 14 residues. Germline V gene lookup returns CDR1 SEHNR and CDR2 FQNEAQ (reference sequence). As DNA, the CDR3 is TGTGCCAGCAGCCCAGACAGTAGCAATCAGCCCCAGCATTTT. Encoded protein: CASSPDSSNQPQHF.

J is TRBJ2-1 and V is TRBV28; 14 nucleotides agree with TRBD2. CDR3 length equals 16 residues. With V trimmed by 5 bases and J by 9 bases, 9 bases remained unmatched. Germline V gene data show CDR1 as MDHEN and CDR2 as SYDVKM. DNA of the CDR3: TGTGCCAGCAGTCCAGGGGGACTAGCGGGAGTTATTGAGCAGTTCTTC. Its translation is CASSPGGLAGVIEQFF.

The J gene is TRBJ2-7, the V gene TRBV13, with 9 bases that match TRBD2. CDR1 PRHDT and CDR2 FYEKMQ come from the germline V gene (reference sequence). V shed 3 bases and J 5 bases; nucleotides not matched to a gene: 11. The CDR3 has 16 amino acids. CDR3 nucleotide sequence: TGTGCCAGCAGCTTTGGAGGTTATCGGACTAGCGACGAGCAGTACTTC. Its protein product is CASSFGGYRTSDEQYF.

V usage is TRBV6-5 and J usage is TRBJ1-4; D remains unclear. Trimming took 6 bases from V and 7 from J, leaving 18 bases between them. CDR1 is MNHEY, CDR2 SVGAGI, per germline. This CDR3 is 15 amino acids long. Here the CDR3 DNA reads TGTGCCAGCAGCTATTTTTCGGGCGGGGTTGAAAAACTGTTTTTT. Amino acid sequence: CASSYFSGGVEKLFF.

This clone came up a few times. CDR3 nucleotides: TGCGCCAGCAGCTTTAGGGGGCCGAACACTGAAGCTTTCTTT. It codes for CASSFRGPNTEAFF. The V gene is TRBV5-1, the J gene TRBJ1-1; 7 bases are shared with TRBD1. In germline, CDR1 is SGHRS, CDR2 YFSETQ. CDR3 length equals 14 residues. V lost 2 bases and J lost 1; bases outside the gene matches: 2.

This chain links TRBV5-1 with TRBJ2-2; 9 nucleotides match TRBD2. The CDR3 extends over 15 amino acids. Germline loops: CDR1 SGHRS, CDR2 YFSETQ. With V trimmed by 6 bases and J by 4 bases, 7 bases remained unmatched. The CDR3 nucleotides read TGCGCCAGCAACTCACTAGCGGGTTCCACCGGGGAGCTGTTTTTT. Protein: CASNSLAGSTGELFF.

The rearrangement links TRBV14 to TRBJ2-7, with 9 bases aligning to TRBD2. Trimming at V came to 3 bases and at J to 1 base, leaving 7 bases not matched to a gene. The germline V gene encodes CDR1 SGHDN and CDR2 FVKESK. The CDR3 is made up of 16 amino acids. CDR3 residues: CASSHGPLAGSYEQYF. The CDR3 nucleotides read TGTGCCAGCAGCCACGGTCCCCTAGCGGGGTCCTACGAGCAGTACTTC. Using reference TRBV14 and TRBJ2-7 for the parts outside the CDR3, the full variable domain is EAGVTQFPSHSVIEKGQTVTLRCDPISGHDNLYWYRRVMGKEIKFLLHFVKESKQDESGMPNNRFLAERTGGTYSTLKVQPAELEDSGVYFCASSHGPLAGSYEQYFGPGTRLTVT.

The chain carries TRBV15 and TRBJ2-2, with 7 positions matching TRBD2. This CDR3 contains 14 residues. The germline CDR1 and CDR2 sequences are LNHNV and YYDKDF (reference sequence). Trimming removed 7 bases from V and 5 bases from J; junction bases left unmatched: 7. The CDR3, as DNA: TGTGCCACCACCCTGGCGGGAGAAACCGGGGAGCTGTTTTTT. It codes for CATTLAGETGELFF.

The sample holds a few counts of this clone. Other DNA sequences in the same sample also yield this CDR3. The rearrangement uses TRBV7-3 and TRBJ1-1; tentative D call: TRBD1 (6 bases). CDR1 is SGHTA and CDR2 is FQGTGA in the germline V gene. V was clipped by 4 bases and J by 1 base, with 7 bases between them. The CDR3 extends over 13 amino acids. The CDR3 spells CASSSDRNTEAFF. CDR3 DNA: TGTGCCAGCAGCTCGGACAGGAACACTGAAGCTTTCTTT.

The chain employs TRBV4-3 and TRBJ1-1; perhaps TRBD1 as D (5 bases). CDR1 is LGHNA and CDR2 is YSLEER in the germline V gene. V lost 4 bases, J lost 5 bases, and 11 bases lay in between. The CDR3 contains 13 residues. CDR3 DNA: TGCGCCAGCAGCCCCAGGGTTAGGACTGAAGCTTTCTTT. Protein: CASSPRVRTEAFF.

This chain links TRBV19 with TRBJ2-3; D might be TRBD1 (5 bases). With 5 bases removed from V and 1 base from J, the gap between germline ends came to 7 bases. This CDR3 region has 13 residues. The germline V gene encodes CDR1 LNHDA and CDR2 SQIVND (reference sequence). CDR3 in DNA: TGTGCCAGTAGTGCACAGGGCACAGATACGCAGTATTTT. It codes for CASSAQGTDTQYF.

This chain links TRBV30 with TRBJ1-3; D is uncertain. Germline assignment: CDR1 GTSNPN and CDR2 SVGIG (reference sequence). CDR3 size: 14 residues. V dropped 0 bases and J dropped 2 bases, with 8 bases sitting between them. CDR3 DNA: TGTGCCTGGAGTGTTGGAGGTGCTGGAAACACCATATATTTT. The encoded protein is CAWSVGGAGNTIYF.

V usage is TRBV25-1 and J usage is TRBJ2-1, with 14 positions matching TRBD2. Germline-derived CDR1 and CDR2 are MGHDK and SYGVNS. Losses at the gene ends were 3 bases for V and 16 bases for J; bases not matched to a gene: 8. This CDR3 is 14 amino acids long. CDR3 in DNA: TGTGCCAGCAGTGAGACAGGACTAGCGGGAGGAGAATTCTTC. Its translation is CASSETGLAGGEFF.

The V call is TRBV29-1, the J call TRBJ2-5, with a weak D call TRBD1 (6 bases). The V gene's germline CDR1 is SQVTM and CDR2 ANQGSEA. V lost 2 bases to trimming and J lost 2 bases, with 15 bases between them. This CDR3 spans 15 amino acids. CDR3 sequence reads: CSVELGRGSQETQYF. The CDR3 DNA sequence: TGCAGCGTTGAACTTGGCAGGGGTTCACAAGAGACCCAGTACTTC.

This chain joins TRBV4-3 and TRBJ2-6, with a weak D call TRBD2 (5 bases). Germline CDR1 reads LGHNA; CDR2 reads YSLEER. The ends were cut back, 0 bases at V and 0 bases at J, with 9 bases in the middle. The CDR3 runs 17 residues. The CDR3 DNA reads as TGCGCCAGCAGCCAAGATCGGAGGAGCTCTGGGGCCAACGTCCTGACTTTC. Its protein product is CASSQDRRSSGANVLTF.

There are a few counts of this clone. The CDR3 loop reads CASSIYFQETQYF. The CDR3 bases are TGTGCCAGCAGTATTTACTTCCAAGAGACCCAGTACTTC. This chain uses TRBV6-5 with TRBJ2-5; D unclear. Germline CDR1 and CDR2: MNHEY and SVGAGI. Trimming stripped 5 bases from V and 1 base from J, with 8 bases between. This CDR3 contains 13 residues.

V gene TRBV9 combines with J gene TRBJ2-1; 7 nucleotides line up with TRBD1. The CDR3 contains 15 residues. Germline loops: CDR1 SGDLS, CDR2 YYNGEE. The junction had 3 bases not matched to a gene; V was cut back by 3 bases and J by 0 bases. In DNA form, the CDR3 reads TGTGCCAGCAGCGAGGACAGGAGCTCCTACAATGAGCAGTTCTTC. This codes for CASSEDRSSYNEQFF. The complete variable domain, with remaining parts taken from reference TRBV9 and TRBJ2-1, reads DSGVTQTPKHLITATGQRVTLRCSPRSGDLSVYWYQQSLDQGLQFLIQYYNGEERAKGNILERFSAQQFPDLHSELNLSSLELGDSALYFCASSEDRSSYNEQFFGPGTRLTVL.

The gene calls are TRBV5-6 and TRBJ2-2; possibly TRBD2 for D (6 bases). The CDR3 length is 16 residues. Trimming removed 0 bases from V and 4 bases from J, with 13 bases in between. In germline, CDR1 is SGHDT, CDR2 YYEEEE. The CDR3 DNA is TGTGCCAGCAGCTTGGCCGGAGGGATGGGCACCGGGGAGCTGTTTTTT. Its translation is CASSLAGGMGTGELFF.

The gene calls are TRBV11-2 and TRBJ2-1, with D unclear. CDR3 length equals 11 residues. CDR1 is SGHAT, CDR2 FQNNGV, per germline. Deletions cut 5 bases from V and 6 bases from J, with 5 bases between. The CDR3 is CASSPGNEQFF. The CDR3 region has the DNA TGTGCCAGCAGCCCAGGCAATGAGCAGTTCTTC.

The CDR3 spells CASSPPGQLSYEQYF. The CDR3 region has the DNA TGTGCCAGCTCCCCCCCGGGACAGCTCTCCTACGAGCAGTACTTC. The V and J genes are TRBV18 and TRBJ2-7, with 7 positions matching TRBD1. Germline assignment: CDR1 KGHSH and CDR2 LQKENI. V shed 6 bases, J shed 0 bases, and the junction held 8 bases outside the gene matches. CDR3 length: 15 residues.

For the CDR3, the DNA is TGTGCCAGCAGCCGGGATCCTAATGAAAAACTGTTTTTT. Its translation is CASSRDPNEKLFF. The genes are TRBV25-1 and TRBJ1-4; no reliable D call. The CDR3 loop spans 13 amino acids. V lost 6 bases and J lost 3, with 8 bases in between. Germline V gives CDR1 MGHDK, CDR2 SYGVNS.

For this clone: This sample also contains other DNA sequences that code for the same CDR3. The chain has TRBV29-1 and TRBJ2-1, with 8 bases matching TRBD1. Germline V gene data show CDR1 as SQVTM and CDR2 as ANQGSEA. The CDR3 contains 14 residues. Trimming took 6 bases from V and 0 from J; bases not matched to a gene: 4. Here the CDR3 reads CSVRDRSSYNEQFF. The CDR3 nucleotides read TGCAGCGTCCGGGACAGGTCCTCCTACAATGAGCAGTTCTTC.

The chain joins TRBV7-2 to TRBJ1-2, with a tentative D call TRBD1 (5 bases). This CDR3 comprises 16 residues. Trimming took 7 bases from V and 4 from J, leaving 22 bases between them. The V gene's germline CDR1 is SGHTA and CDR2 FQGNSA. As DNA, the CDR3 is TGTGCCAGCACCGTGGGGGGTGGGGGAAGCCTCTATGGCTACACCTTC. It yields the protein CASTVGGGGSLYGYTF.

In this sample, this clone turned up a few times. The chain couples TRBV12-3 or TRBV12-4 to TRBJ2-7; D not certain. V was cut by 8 bases and J by 6 bases, with 11 bases left in between. The length of the CDR3 is 11 residues. CDR3 DNA: TGTGCCAGCGGCTCGTCTTCCGAGCAGTACTTC. Protein sequence: CASGSSSEQYF.

The CDR3 region is CASSIEESSGNTIYF. The CDR3 DNA sequence: TGTGCCAGTAGTATTGAGGAATCCTCTGGAAACACCATATATTTT. This chain connects TRBV19 to TRBJ1-3; D is uncertain. CDR3 length: 15 residues. V lost 3 bases and J 0 bases, leaving 9 bases between the germline ends. Germline lookup yields CDR1 LNHDA and CDR2 SQIVND (reference sequence).

This chain uses TRBV5-4 with TRBJ1-1; 8 bases are shared with TRBD1. V dropped 3 bases and J dropped 3; count of bases not matched to a gene: 7. From germline, CDR1 is SGHNT and CDR2 YYREEE (reference sequence). The CDR3 runs to 15 residues. In DNA, the CDR3 is TGTGCCAGCAGCTCAAAACAGGGGGGGGACACTGAAGCTTTCTTT. It specifies CASSSKQGGDTEAFF.

The rearrangement links TRBV30 to TRBJ1-6; D gene ambiguous. Looked up from germline, CDR1 is GTSNPN and CDR2 is SVGIG (reference sequence). The CDR3 runs to 13 residues. V was cut by 8 bases and J by 10 bases, with 18 bases left in between. The CDR3 region is CALPGQAGSPLHF. CDR3 sequence (DNA): TGTGCCCTGCCGGGCCAGGCGGGCTCACCCCTCCACTTT.